A single sample is the source of the 29 T cell receptor beta chains below, sequenced in a study of T-cell memory formation after mild COVID-19. TCRdb passed the 5' RACE reads through MiXCR, listing each CDR3 protein once. Of under 300,000 distinct CDR3 sequences in the sample, more than 8% were seen once. The sequenced sample consisted of PBMCs or a T cell subset sorted from them (not recorded which). These receptors originate from a man aged 18 to 29 who had mild COVID-19 (a few samples of this study predate the infection). Cell type and time point are not known.

The chain joins TRBV11-2 to TRBJ2-5; 11 bases are shared with TRBD2. After removal of 3 bases from V and 5 bases from J, the junction contained 5 bases not matched to a gene. The CDR3 totals 15 residues. Germline assignment: CDR1 SGHAT and CDR2 FQNNGV. CDR3 nucleotide sequence: TGTGCCAGCAGCTTCATGTCTAGCGGGGGGGAGACCCAGTACTTC. This translates into CASSFMSSGGETQYF.

This clonotype was counted only a few times. The rearrangement uses TRBV7-3 and TRBJ2-1, with 8 bases fitting TRBD2. The CDR3 extends over 16 amino acids. The junction had 12 bases not matched to a gene; V was cut back by 5 bases and J by 6 bases. The germline V gene encodes CDR1 SGHTA and CDR2 FQGTGA. This CDR3 reads CASSPGSGGTLNEQFF. The CDR3 DNA sequence: TGTGCCAGCAGCCCGGGCAGCGGGGGCACCCTCAATGAGCAGTTCTTC.

This clonotype was seen only a few times. This chain connects TRBV27 to TRBJ2-3, with TRBD2 identical over 7 bases. Germline V CDR1 and CDR2: MNHEY, SMNVEV (reference sequence). The CDR3 contains 11 residues. The J segment lost 6 bases and the V segment lost 9 bases, leaving 3 bases of the junction unmatched. The CDR3 spells CASSGWDTQYF. Here the CDR3 DNA reads TGTGCCAGTAGCGGGTGGGATACGCAGTATTTT.

The chain has TRBV4-1 and TRBJ2-1; D might be TRBD1 or TRBD2, each matching 5 bases. CDR3 length equals 15 residues. V lost 2 bases to trimming and J lost 4 bases, with 12 bases between them. CDR1 MGHRA and CDR2 YSYEKL come from the germline V gene. The chain's CDR3 is CASSQRDAAYNEQFF. CDR3 nucleotides: TGCGCCAGCAGCCAACGGGACGCGGCATACAATGAGCAGTTCTTC.

This clonotype has a handful of counts. V and J are TRBV6-1 and TRBJ1-1; the D is unclear. Germline V gene lookup returns CDR1 MNHNS and CDR2 SASEGT. CDR3 size: 15 residues. Trimming left V 5 bases short and J 2 bases short, with 15 bases between. The CDR3 nucleotides read TGTGCCAGCAGTCCTACTAGACTCGCCAACACTGAAGCTTTCTTT. It codes for CASSPTRLANTEAFF.

This chain links TRBV3-1 with TRBJ2-1; 7 positions agree with TRBD2. CDR3 length: 17 residues. V lost 0 bases to trimming and J lost 0 bases; unmatched junction nucleotides: 5. The germline gives CDR1 LGHDT, CDR2 YNNKEL (reference sequence). In DNA form, the CDR3 reads TGTGCCAGCAGCCAAGATCCAGCGGGGACCTCCTACAATGAGCAGTTCTTC. Protein: CASSQDPAGTSYNEQFF.

This clonotype occurred a few times. The chain uses TRBV4-1 and TRBJ2-2; the D gene could be TRBD1 or TRBD2 (6 bases each). This CDR3 is 17 amino acids long. The V gene's germline CDR1 is MGHRA and CDR2 YSYEKL. The V end was cut by 1 base, the J end by 4 bases, with 16 bases between. The CDR3 protein is CASSQAWGAIGTGELFF. The CDR3 region has the DNA TGCGCCAGCAGCCAAGCTTGGGGGGCCATTGGCACCGGGGAGCTGTTTTTT.

The table lists this clonotype with many counts. This chain connects TRBV4-2 to TRBJ1-5; TRBD1 agrees at 8 bases. Per the germline V gene, CDR1 is LGHNA and CDR2 is YNFKEQ. CDR3 length: 16 amino acids. V gave up 0 bases and J gave up 5 bases; unmatched junction bases: 6. DNA for the CDR3: TGTGCCAGCAGCCAAGATCTGCAGGGGGCTTATCAGCCCCAGCATTTT. It yields the protein CASSQDLQGAYQPQHF.

This clonotype was observed a handful of times. CDR3 in DNA: TGTGCCAGCAGCCCCGGCGGCATTTCCGGGGGTAATGGCTACACCTTC. Translating gives CASSPGGISGGNGYTF. The chain couples TRBV5-4 to TRBJ1-2; possible D gene TRBD1, 5 bases. Trimming pared 4 bases from V and 6 bases from J, leaving 22 bases between. Germline loops: CDR1 SGHNT, CDR2 YYREEE (reference sequence). This CDR3 comprises 16 residues.

This chain links TRBV7-9 with TRBJ2-7; TRBD1 matches at 7 bases. Germline V gene lookup returns CDR1 SEHNR and CDR2 FQNEAQ (reference sequence). V was pared by 1 base and J by 5 bases, with 2 bases of the junction left unmatched. The CDR3 totals 13 residues. CDR3: CASSLGGGDEQYF. CDR3 nucleotide sequence: TGTGCCAGCAGCTTAGGAGGGGGCGACGAGCAGTACTTC.

The rearrangement links TRBV7-9 to TRBJ1-1; possibly TRBD1 for D (5 bases). Germline CDR1 is SEHNR and CDR2 is FQNEAQ (reference sequence). Trimming stripped 6 bases from V and 7 bases from J, with 15 bases between. The CDR3 consists of 13 residues. The chain's CDR3 is CASSHRQLDEAFF. The CDR3 DNA reads as TGTGCCAGCAGTCATCGACAGCTTGATGAAGCTTTCTTT.

The chain uses TRBV7-9 and TRBJ1-1, with D uncertain. Trimming removed 5 bases at V and 4 bases at J, with 17 bases between. CDR3 size: 15 residues. CDR1 and CDR2 from the germline V gene are SEHNR and FQNEAQ (reference sequence). CDR3 region: CASSTLTLSGTEAFF. CDR3 nucleotides: TGTGCCAGCAGCACACTGACACTTAGCGGCACTGAAGCTTTCTTT.

This clonotype showed up many times. The chain recombines TRBV7-2 with TRBJ2-1; D not certain. Trimming left V 4 bases short and J 4 bases short, with 8 bases between. Germline assignment: CDR1 SGHTA and CDR2 FQGNSA. This CDR3 is 13 amino acids long. CDR3 DNA: TGTGCCAGCAGCTCCTACTGGTACAATGAGCAGTTCTTC. This codes for CASSSYWYNEQFF.

This clonotype was observed a few times. V usage is TRBV4-1 and J usage is TRBJ2-3; D remains unclear. The germline V and J ends were trimmed by 1 base and 0 bases, with 8 bases remaining between them. CDR3 size: 15 residues. Germline assignment: CDR1 MGHRA and CDR2 YSYEKL. This chain's CDR3 is CASSQAGRSTDTQYF. In DNA, the CDR3 is TGCGCCAGCAGCCAAGCCGGCCGCAGCACAGATACGCAGTATTTT.

J is TRBJ1-2 and V is TRBV28; 9 bases are shared with TRBD1. The J segment lost 6 bases and the V segment lost 5 bases, leaving 10 bases of the junction unmatched. Germline lookup yields CDR1 MDHEN and CDR2 SYDVKM. There are 15 residues in the CDR3. The CDR3 here is CASSVGLGQGNGYTF. In DNA form, the CDR3 reads TGTGCCAGCAGTGTGGGGTTGGGACAGGGCAATGGCTACACCTTC.

The chain links TRBV5-1 to TRBJ1-2; TRBD1 might be the D (6 bases). Germline V gives CDR1 SGHRS, CDR2 YFSETQ. V was trimmed by 2 bases and J by 4 bases, leaving 18 bases between them. This CDR3 comprises 16 residues. The chain's CDR3 is CASSFSDSDITYGYTF. DNA of the CDR3: TGCGCCAGCAGCTTCTCGGACAGCGATATTACCTATGGCTACACCTTC.

This clonotype was found a few times. The V and J genes are TRBV6-4 and TRBJ2-7; either TRBD1 or TRBD2 may fit D (5 bases each). Germline values: CDR1 MRHNA, CDR2 SNTAGT. There are 14 residues in the CDR3. V dropped 5 bases and J dropped 7 bases, with 18 bases sitting between them. Here the CDR3 reads CASSPEGTDLEQYF. CDR3 nucleotides: TGTGCCAGCAGTCCCGAGGGGACGGATTTAGAGCAGTACTTC.

This clonotype has more than one count but fewer than ten. The genes are TRBV7-9 and TRBJ1-6; perhaps TRBD1 as D (6 bases). The V gene lost 6 bases and the J gene lost 10 bases, with 13 bases spanning the gap. Germline V gene lookup returns CDR1 SEHNR and CDR2 FQNEAQ (reference sequence). The CDR3 totals 13 residues. CDR3: CASSLHRDSPLHF. The CDR3 bases are TGTGCCAGCAGTTTGCACAGGGACTCACCCCTCCACTTT.

V is TRBV2 and J is TRBJ2-1; D ambiguous. Germline loops: CDR1 SNHLY, CDR2 FYNNEI. The CDR3 is made up of 16 amino acids. V lost 5 bases to trimming and J lost 8 bases, with 22 bases between them. DNA for the CDR3: TGTGCCAGCAGTCCCCTTGGCCGGACCTCTAAGGATGAGCAGTTCTTC. Protein sequence: CASSPLGRTSKDEQFF.

This clonotype has only a few counts. This chain uses TRBV11-2 with TRBJ2-7; TRBD2 is a possible D gene (6 bases). This CDR3 region has 14 residues. V was pared by 4 bases and J by 6 bases, with 16 bases between. The germline V gene encodes CDR1 SGHAT and CDR2 FQNNGV. The DNA of the CDR3 is TGTGCCAGCAGCTCCGTCTCGGGGCGGGGCGAGCAGTACTTC. This translates into CASSSVSGRGEQYF.

The table lists this clonotype with many counts. The chain has TRBV7-9 and TRBJ1-1; D might be TRBD1 (5 bases). Trimming took 3 bases from V and 2 from J, leaving 10 bases between them. The CDR3 contains 14 residues. Germline CDR1 reads SEHNR; CDR2 reads FQNEAQ (reference sequence). CDR3 loop: CASSLGQLNTEAFF. The CDR3 DNA follows: TGTGCCAGCAGCTTGGGGCAGTTAAACACTGAAGCTTTCTTT.

The rearrangement uses TRBV28 and TRBJ1-5; D ambiguous. The CDR3 is made up of 14 amino acids. Trimming took 9 bases from V and 0 from J, leaving 12 bases between them. In germline, CDR1 is MDHEN, CDR2 SYDVKM. CDR3 in amino acids: CASLPPLSNQPQHF. DNA of the CDR3: TGTGCCAGTCTCCCGCCCCTTAGCAATCAGCCCCAGCATTTT.

This clonotype appeared a few times. V gene TRBV4-1 combines with J gene TRBJ2-5; D unresolved. Between the trimmed V and J ends, which lost 1 base and 1 base, there was a span of 13 bases. Looked up from germline, CDR1 is MGHRA and CDR2 is YSYEKL. The length of the CDR3 is 16 residues. Here the CDR3 reads CASSQGARAVQETQYF. The CDR3 DNA reads TGCGCCAGCAGCCAAGGTGCCCGTGCCGTCCAAGAGACCCAGTACTTC.

This clonotype has a handful of counts. This chain joins TRBV6-1 and TRBJ1-2, with 7 bases matching TRBD1. The V gene's germline CDR1 is MNHNS and CDR2 SASEGT. V shed 8 bases and J 0 bases; nucleotides not matched to a gene: 9. The CDR3 consists of 15 residues. CDR3 sequence (DNA): TGTGCCAGCCAGGGGGGCCGGAATGCTAACTATGGCTACACCTTC. It yields the protein CASQGGRNANYGYTF.

This clonotype was picked up a small number of times. The chain is built from TRBV7-9 and TRBJ2-7; 8 nucleotides match TRBD1. Trimming cost V 4 bases and J 4 bases; bases outside gene matches: 9. Germline V gives CDR1 SEHNR, CDR2 FQNEAQ (reference sequence). The CDR3 is 15 residues long. The CDR3 region is CASSSDRGMRYEQYF. DNA of the CDR3: TGTGCCAGCAGCTCCGACAGGGGAATGAGATACGAGCAGTACTTC.

V is TRBV5-5 and J is TRBJ2-1; 9 bases align to TRBD2. Trimming cost V 1 base and J 7 bases; bases outside gene matches: 15. CDR1 and CDR2 from the germline V gene are SGHKS and YYEKEE (reference sequence). The CDR3 has 18 residues. CDR3 nucleotide sequence: TGTGCCAGCAGCTTGTGGGCTAGCGGGGTCCGTCTTCGAAATGAGCAGTTCTTC. Amino acid sequence: CASSLWASGVRLRNEQFF.

This clonotype was seen at least ten times. The rearrangement joins TRBV12-3 or TRBV12-4 to TRBJ1-2; D uncertain. The CDR3 totals 14 residues. Trimming pared 1 base from V and 0 bases from J, leaving 6 bases between. The CDR3 is CASSLGQTNYGYTF. CDR3 bases: TGTGCCAGCAGTTTAGGGCAGACTAACTATGGCTACACCTTC.

This chain joins TRBV9 and TRBJ2-3; possible D gene TRBD1, 7 bases. Trimming cost V 6 bases and J 4 bases, with 18 bases left between them. This CDR3 region has 15 residues. CDR1 is SGDLS, CDR2 YYNGEE, per germline. The CDR3 loop reads CASTRGASFADTQYF. Here the CDR3 DNA reads TGTGCCAGCACCAGGGGGGCTAGCTTTGCAGATACGCAGTATTTT.

This clonotype turned up a few times. The chain links TRBV4-3 to TRBJ1-3; D not resolved. This CDR3 is 14 amino acids long. Trimming took off 0 bases at V and 3 bases at J, with 6 bases between the two ends. The germline gives CDR1 LGHNA, CDR2 YSLEER. CDR3 nucleotides: TGCGCCAGCAGCCAAGAAGGGTTTGGAAACACCATATATTTT. Translated: CASSQEGFGNTIYF.